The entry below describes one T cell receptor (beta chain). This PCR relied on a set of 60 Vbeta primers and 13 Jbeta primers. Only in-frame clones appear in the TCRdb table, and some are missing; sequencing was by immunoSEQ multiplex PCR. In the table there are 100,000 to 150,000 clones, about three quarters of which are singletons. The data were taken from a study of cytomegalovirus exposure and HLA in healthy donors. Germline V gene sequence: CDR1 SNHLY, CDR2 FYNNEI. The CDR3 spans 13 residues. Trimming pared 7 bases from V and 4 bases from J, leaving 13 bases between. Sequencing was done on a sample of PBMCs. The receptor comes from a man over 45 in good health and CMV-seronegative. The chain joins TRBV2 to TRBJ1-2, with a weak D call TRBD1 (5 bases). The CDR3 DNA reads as TGTGCCAGCATCCCCCGGGGGTTCTATGGCTACACCTTC. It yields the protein CASIPRGFYGYTF.